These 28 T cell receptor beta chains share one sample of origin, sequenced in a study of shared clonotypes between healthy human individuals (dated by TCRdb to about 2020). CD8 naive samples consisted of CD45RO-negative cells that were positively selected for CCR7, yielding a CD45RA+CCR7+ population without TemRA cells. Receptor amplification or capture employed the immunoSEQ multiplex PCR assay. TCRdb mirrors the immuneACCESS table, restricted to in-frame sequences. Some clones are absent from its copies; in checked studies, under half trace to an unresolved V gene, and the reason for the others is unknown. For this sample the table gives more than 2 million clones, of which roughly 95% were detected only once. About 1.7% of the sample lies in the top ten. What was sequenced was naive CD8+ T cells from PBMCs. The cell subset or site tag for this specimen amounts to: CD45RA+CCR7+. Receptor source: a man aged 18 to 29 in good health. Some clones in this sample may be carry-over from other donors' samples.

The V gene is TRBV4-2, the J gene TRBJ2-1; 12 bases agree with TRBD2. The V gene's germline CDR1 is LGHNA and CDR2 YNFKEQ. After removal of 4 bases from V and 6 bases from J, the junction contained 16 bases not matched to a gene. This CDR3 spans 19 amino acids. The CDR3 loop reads CASSRRPSTSGSTSNEQFF. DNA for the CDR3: TGTGCCAGCAGCCGTCGCCCTTCGACTAGCGGGAGTACTAGCAATGAGCAGTTCTTC.

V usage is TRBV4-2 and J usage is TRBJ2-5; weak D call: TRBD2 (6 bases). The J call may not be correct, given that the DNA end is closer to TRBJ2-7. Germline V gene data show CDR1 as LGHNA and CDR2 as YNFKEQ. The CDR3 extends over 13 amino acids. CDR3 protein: CASSHGRGDEQYF. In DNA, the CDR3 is TGTGCCAGCAGCCACGGGAGAGGCGACGAGCAGTACTTC.

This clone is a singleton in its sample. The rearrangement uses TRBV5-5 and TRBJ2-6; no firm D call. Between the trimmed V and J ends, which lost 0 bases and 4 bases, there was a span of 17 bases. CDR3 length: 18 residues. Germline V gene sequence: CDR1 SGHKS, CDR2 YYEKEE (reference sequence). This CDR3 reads CASSLGSWPSGGANVLTF. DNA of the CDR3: TGTGCCAGCAGCTTGGGCAGCTGGCCCTCTGGGGGGGCCAACGTCCTGACTTTC.

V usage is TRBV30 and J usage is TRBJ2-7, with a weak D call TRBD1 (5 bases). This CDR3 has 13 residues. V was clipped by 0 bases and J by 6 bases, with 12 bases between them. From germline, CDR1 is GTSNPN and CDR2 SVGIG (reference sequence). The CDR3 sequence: CAWSVQGDSEQYF. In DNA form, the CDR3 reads TGTGCCTGGAGTGTACAAGGGGATTCCGAGCAGTACTTC.

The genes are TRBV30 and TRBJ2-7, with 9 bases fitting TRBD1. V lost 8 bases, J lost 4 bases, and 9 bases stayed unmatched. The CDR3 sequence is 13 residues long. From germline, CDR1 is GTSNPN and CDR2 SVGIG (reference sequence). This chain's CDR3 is CARSGTGNYEQYF. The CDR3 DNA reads TGTGCCCGATCCGGGACAGGGAATTACGAGCAGTACTTC.

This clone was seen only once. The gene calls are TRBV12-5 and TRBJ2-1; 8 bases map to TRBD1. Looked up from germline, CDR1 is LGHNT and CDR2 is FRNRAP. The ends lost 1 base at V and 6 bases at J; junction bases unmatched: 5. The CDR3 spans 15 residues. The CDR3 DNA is TGTGCTAGTGGTTTGGCCCAGGGGGCCTTCAATGAGCAGTTCTTC. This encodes CASGLAQGAFNEQFF.

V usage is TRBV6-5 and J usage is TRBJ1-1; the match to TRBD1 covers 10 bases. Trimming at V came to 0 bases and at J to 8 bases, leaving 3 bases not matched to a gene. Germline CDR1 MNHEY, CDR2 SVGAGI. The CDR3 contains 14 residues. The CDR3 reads CASSYSRQGAEAFF. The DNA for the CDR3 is TGTGCCAGCAGTTACTCAAGACAGGGGGCCGAAGCTTTCTTT.

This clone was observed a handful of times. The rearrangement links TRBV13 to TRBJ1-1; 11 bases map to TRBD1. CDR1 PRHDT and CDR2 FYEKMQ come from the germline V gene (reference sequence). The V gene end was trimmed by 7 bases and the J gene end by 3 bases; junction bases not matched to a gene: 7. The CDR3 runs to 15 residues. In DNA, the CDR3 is TGTGCCAGCACCCTACGGACAGGGGGCCACACTGAAGCTTTCTTT. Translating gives CASTLRTGGHTEAFF.

DNA of the CDR3: TGTGCCAGCAGCCCTCCAAAGAACTCAGGTCCAGGGTACGAGCAGTACTTC. This sequence encodes CASSPPKNSGPGYEQYF. The rearrangement uses TRBV7-9 and TRBJ2-7; perhaps TRBD1 as D (5 bases). Per germline, CDR1 SEHNR and CDR2 FQNEAQ (reference sequence). Deletions cut 5 bases from V and 4 bases from J, with 24 bases between. This CDR3 contains 17 residues.

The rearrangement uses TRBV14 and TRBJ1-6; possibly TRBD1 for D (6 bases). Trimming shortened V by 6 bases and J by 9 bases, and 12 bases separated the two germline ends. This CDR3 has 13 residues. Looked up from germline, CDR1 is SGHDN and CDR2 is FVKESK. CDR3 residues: CASSPTGTSPLHF. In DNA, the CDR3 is TGTGCCAGCAGTCCTACAGGGACTTCACCCCTCCACTTT.

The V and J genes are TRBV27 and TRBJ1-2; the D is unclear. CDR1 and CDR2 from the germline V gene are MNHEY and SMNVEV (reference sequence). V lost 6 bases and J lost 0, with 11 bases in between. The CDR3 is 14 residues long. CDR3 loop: CASSPYASNYGYTF. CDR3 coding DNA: TGTGCCAGCAGCCCCTACGCTTCTAACTATGGCTACACCTTC.

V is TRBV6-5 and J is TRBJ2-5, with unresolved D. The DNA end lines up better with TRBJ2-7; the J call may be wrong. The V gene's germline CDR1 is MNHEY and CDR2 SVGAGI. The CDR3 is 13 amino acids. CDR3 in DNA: TGTGCCAGTACACACCATCTCTCCTACGAGCAGTACTTC. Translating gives CASTHHLSYEQYF.

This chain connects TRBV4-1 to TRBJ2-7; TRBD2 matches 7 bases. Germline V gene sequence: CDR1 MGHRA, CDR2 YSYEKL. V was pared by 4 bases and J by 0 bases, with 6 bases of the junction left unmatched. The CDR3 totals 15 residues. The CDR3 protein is CASSRLLASSYEQYF. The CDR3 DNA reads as TGCGCCAGCAGCCGCCTACTAGCGAGCTCCTACGAGCAGTACTTC.

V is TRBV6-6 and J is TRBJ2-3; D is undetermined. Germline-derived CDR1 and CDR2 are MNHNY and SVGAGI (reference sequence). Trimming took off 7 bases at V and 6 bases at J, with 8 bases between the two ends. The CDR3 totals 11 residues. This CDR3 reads CASNSVDTQYF. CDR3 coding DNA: TGTGCCAGCAATTCGGTGGATACGCAGTATTTT.

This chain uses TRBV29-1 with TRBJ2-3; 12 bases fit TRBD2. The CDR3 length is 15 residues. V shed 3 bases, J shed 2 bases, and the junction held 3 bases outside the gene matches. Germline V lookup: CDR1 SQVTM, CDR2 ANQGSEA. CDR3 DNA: TGCAGCGTTGACCGGACTAGCGGGAACACAGATACGCAGTATTTT. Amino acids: CSVDRTSGNTDTQYF.

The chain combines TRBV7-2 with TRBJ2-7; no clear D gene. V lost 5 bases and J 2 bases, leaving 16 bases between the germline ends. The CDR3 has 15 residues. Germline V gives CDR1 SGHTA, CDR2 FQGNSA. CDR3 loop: CASSPQSGGTYEQYF. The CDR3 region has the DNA TGTGCCAGCAGCCCCCAATCTGGCGGAACCTACGAGCAGTACTTC.

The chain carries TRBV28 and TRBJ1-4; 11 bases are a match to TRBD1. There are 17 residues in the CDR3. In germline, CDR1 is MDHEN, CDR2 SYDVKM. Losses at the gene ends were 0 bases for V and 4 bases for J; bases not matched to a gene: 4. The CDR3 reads CASSLWDRGRNNEKLFF. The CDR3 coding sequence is TGTGCCAGCAGTTTATGGGACAGGGGGCGGAATAATGAAAAACTGTTTTTT.

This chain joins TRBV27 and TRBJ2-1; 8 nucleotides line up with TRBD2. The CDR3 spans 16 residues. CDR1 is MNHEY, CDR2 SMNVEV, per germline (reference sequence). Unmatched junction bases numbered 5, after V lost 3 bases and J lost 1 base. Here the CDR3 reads CASSFPTGGSYNEQFF. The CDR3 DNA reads TGTGCCAGCAGTTTTCCTACGGGAGGGTCCTACAATGAGCAGTTCTTC.

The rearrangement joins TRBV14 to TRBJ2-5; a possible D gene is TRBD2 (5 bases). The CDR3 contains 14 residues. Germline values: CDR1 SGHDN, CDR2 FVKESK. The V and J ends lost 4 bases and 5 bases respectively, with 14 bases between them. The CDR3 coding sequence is TGTGCCAGCAGCCGGAGAGGGATTGGGGAGACCCAGTACTTC. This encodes CASSRRGIGETQYF.

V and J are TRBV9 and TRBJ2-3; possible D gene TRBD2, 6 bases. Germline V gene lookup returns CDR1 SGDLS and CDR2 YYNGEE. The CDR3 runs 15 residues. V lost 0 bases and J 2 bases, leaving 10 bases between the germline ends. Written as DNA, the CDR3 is TGTGCCAGCAGCGTAGAGTCTAGCGTCACAGATACGCAGTATTTT. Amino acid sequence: CASSVESSVTDTQYF.

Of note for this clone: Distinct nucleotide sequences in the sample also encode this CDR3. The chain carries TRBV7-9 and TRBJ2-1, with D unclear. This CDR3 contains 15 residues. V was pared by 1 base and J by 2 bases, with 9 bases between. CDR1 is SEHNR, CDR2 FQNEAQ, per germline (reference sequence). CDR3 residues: CASSLGLAAYNEQFF. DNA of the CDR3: TGTGCCAGCAGCTTAGGACTGGCCGCCTACAATGAGCAGTTCTTC.

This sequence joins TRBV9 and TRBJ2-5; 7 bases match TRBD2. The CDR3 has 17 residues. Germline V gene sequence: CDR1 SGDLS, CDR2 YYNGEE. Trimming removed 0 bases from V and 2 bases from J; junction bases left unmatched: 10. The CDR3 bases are TGTGCCAGCAGCGTAGTCGGGTCTAGCGGATTACAAGAGACCCAGTACTTC. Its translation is CASSVVGSSGLQETQYF. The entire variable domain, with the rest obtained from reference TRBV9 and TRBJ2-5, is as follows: DSGVTQTPKHLITATGQRVTLRCSPRSGDLSVYWYQQSLDQGLQFLIQYYNGEERAKGNILERFSAQQFPDLHSELNLSSLELGDSALYFCASSVVGSSGLQETQYFGPGTRLLVL.

The CDR3 here is CAIGDRVSYEQYF. CDR3 nucleotides: TGTGCCATCGGGGACAGGGTCTCCTACGAGCAGTACTTC. The chain has TRBV10-3 and TRBJ2-7; TRBD1 agrees at 9 bases. This CDR3 has 13 amino acids. Trimming removed 8 bases from V and 0 bases from J; junction bases left unmatched: 2. The germline gives CDR1 ENHRY, CDR2 SYGVKD.

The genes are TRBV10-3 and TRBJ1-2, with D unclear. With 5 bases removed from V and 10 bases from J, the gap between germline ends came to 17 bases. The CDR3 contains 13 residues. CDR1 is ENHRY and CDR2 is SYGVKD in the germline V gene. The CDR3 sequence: CAISSYVDKNYTF. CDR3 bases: TGTGCCATCAGTTCGTACGTCGACAAGAACTACACCTTC.

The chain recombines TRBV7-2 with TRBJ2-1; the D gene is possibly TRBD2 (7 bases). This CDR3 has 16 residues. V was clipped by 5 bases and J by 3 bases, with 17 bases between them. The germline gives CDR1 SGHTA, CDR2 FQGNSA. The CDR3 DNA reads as TGTGCCAGCAGCCCTAGGGGGGGAAGAAGCTACAATGAGCAGTTCTTC. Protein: CASSPRGGRSYNEQFF.

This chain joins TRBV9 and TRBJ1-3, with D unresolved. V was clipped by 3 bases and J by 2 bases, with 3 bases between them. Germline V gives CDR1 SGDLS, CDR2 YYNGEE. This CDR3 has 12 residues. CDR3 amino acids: CASSEPGNTIYF. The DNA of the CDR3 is TGTGCCAGCAGCGAGCCTGGAAACACCATATATTTT.

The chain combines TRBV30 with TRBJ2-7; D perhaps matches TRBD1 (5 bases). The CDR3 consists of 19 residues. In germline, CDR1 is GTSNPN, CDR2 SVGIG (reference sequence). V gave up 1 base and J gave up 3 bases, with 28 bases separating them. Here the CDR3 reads CAWSALTTVLSREDYEQYF. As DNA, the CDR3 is TGTGCCTGGAGTGCTCTGACGACAGTTCTCTCCCGAGAAGACTACGAGCAGTACTTC.

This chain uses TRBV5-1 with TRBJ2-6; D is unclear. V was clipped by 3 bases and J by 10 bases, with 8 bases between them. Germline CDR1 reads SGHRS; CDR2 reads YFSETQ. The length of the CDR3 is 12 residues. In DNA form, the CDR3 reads TGCGCCAGCAGCTCGTCCCCAAACGTCCTGACTTTC. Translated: CASSSSPNVLTF.